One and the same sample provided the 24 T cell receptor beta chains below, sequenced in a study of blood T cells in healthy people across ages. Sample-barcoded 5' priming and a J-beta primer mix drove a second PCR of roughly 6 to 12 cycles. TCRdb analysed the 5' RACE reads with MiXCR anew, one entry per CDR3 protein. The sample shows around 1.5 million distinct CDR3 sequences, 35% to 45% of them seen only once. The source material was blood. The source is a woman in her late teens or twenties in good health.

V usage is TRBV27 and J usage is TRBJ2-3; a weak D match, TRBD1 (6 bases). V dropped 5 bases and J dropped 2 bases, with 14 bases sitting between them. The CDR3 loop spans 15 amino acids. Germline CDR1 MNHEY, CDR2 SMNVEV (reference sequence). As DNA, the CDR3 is TGTGCCAGCAGTCCCTCAGGGGCATTCACAGATACGCAGTATTTT. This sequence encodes CASSPSGAFTDTQYF.

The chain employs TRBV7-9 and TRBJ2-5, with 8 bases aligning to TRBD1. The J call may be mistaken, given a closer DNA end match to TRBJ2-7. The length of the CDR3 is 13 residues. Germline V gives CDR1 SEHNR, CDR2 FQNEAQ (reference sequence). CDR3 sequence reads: CASIRTGNAEQYF. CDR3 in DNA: TGTGCCAGCATTCGGACAGGGAATGCCGAGCAGTACTTC.

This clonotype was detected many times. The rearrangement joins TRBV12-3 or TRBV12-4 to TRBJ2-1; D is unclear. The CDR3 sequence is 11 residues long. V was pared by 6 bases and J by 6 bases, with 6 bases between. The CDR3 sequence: CASSFSNEQFF. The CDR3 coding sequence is TGTGCCAGCAGCTTCAGCAATGAGCAGTTCTTC.

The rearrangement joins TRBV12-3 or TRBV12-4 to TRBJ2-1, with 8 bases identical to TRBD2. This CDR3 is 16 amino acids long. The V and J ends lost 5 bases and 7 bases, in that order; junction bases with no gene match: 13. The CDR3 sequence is CASSLGGSGSENEQFF. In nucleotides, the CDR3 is TGTGCCAGCAGTCTCGGAGGGAGCGGGAGTGAGAATGAGCAGTTCTTC.

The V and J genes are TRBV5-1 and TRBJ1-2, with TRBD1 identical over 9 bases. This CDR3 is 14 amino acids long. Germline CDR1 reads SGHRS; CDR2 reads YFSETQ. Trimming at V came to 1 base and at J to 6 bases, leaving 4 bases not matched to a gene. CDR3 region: CASSLTRTGDGYTF. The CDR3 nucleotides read TGCGCCAGCAGCTTGACCCGGACAGGGGATGGCTACACCTTC.

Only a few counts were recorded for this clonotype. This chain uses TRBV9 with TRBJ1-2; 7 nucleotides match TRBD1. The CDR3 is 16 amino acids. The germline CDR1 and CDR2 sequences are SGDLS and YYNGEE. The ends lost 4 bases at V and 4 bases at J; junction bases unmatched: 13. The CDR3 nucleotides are TGTGCCAGCAGCCCTGAAGGGGGCCCCGTCCCCTATGGCTACACCTTC. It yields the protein CASSPEGGPVPYGYTF.

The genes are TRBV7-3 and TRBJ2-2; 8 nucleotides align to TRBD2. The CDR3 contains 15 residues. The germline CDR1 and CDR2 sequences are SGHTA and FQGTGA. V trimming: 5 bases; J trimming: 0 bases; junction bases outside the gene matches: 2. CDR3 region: CASSLGLANTGELFF. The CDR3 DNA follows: TGTGCCAGCAGCCTGGGACTAGCGAACACCGGGGAGCTGTTTTTT.

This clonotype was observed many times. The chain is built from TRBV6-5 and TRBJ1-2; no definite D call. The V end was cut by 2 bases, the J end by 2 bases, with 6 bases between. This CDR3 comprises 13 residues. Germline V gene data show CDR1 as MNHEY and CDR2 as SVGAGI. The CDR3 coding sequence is TGTGCCAGCAGTTACGGAGGGAACTATGGCTACACCTTC. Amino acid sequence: CASSYGGNYGYTF.

DNA of the CDR3: TGTGCCAGCAGCCTTAAACAGGGAACTGAAGCTTTCTTT. Its protein product is CASSLKQGTEAFF. This rearrangement joins TRBV7-9 to TRBJ1-1; D is possibly TRBD1 (6 bases). V was shortened by 5 bases and J by 5 bases, with 12 bases between the two germline ends. The CDR3 runs 13 residues. CDR1 and CDR2 (germline): SEHNR, FQNEAQ (reference sequence).

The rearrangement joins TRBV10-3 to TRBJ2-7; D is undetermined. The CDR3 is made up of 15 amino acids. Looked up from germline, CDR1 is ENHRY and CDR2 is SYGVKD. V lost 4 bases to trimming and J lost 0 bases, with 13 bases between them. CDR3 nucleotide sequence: TGTGCCATCAGTGTAGGGATTGCCGCCTCCTACGAGCAGTACTTC. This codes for CAISVGIAASYEQYF.

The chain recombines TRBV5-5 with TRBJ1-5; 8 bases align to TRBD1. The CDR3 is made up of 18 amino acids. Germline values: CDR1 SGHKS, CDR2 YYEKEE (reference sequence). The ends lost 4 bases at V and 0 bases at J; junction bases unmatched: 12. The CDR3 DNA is TGTGCCAGCAGCGCCGGACAGGGTGGGAAGTTTAGCAATCAGCCCCAGCATTTT. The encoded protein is CASSAGQGGKFSNQPQHF.

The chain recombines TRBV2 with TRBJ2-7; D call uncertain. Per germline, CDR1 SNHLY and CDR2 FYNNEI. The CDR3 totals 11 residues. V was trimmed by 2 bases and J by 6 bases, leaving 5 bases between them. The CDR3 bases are TGTGCCAGCAGTGAACAGATCGAGCAGTACTTC. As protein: CASSEQIEQYF.

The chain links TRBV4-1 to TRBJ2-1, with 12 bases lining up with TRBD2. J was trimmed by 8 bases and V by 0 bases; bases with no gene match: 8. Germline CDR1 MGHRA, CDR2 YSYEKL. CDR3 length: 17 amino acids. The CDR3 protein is CASSQDRLAGGRDEQFF. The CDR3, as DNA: TGCGCCAGCAGCCAAGATCGGCTAGCGGGGGGGAGGGATGAGCAGTTCTTC.

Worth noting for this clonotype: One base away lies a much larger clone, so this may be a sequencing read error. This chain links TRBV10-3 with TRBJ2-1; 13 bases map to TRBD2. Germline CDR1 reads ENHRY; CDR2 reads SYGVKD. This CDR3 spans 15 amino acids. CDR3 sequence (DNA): TGTGCCATCCCCCTGACTAGCGGGAGGCCCAATGCGCAGTTCTTC. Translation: CAIPLTSGRPNAQFF.

The CDR3 protein is CASGSLLGPVTNTEAFF. DNA for the CDR3: TGTGCCAGCGGCTCCCTTCTGGGGCCTGTAACCAACACTGAAGCTTTCTTT. This chain joins TRBV11-2 and TRBJ1-1, with D perhaps TRBD1 (5 bases). Germline V gene data show CDR1 as SGHAT and CDR2 as FQNNGV. The CDR3 contains 17 residues. V was shortened by 8 bases and J by 2 bases, with 24 bases between the two germline ends.

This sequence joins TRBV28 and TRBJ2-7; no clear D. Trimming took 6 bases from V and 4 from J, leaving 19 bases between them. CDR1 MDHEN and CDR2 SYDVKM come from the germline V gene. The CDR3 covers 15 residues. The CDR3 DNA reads TGTGCCAGCAGCCGACCTGGTGACGGAACATACGAGCAGTACTTC. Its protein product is CASSRPGDGTYEQYF.

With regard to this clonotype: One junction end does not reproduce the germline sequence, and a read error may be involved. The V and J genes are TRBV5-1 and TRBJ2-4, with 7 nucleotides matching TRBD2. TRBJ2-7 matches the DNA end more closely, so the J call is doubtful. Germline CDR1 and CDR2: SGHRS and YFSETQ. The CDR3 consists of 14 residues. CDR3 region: CVSSESGRNYEQYF. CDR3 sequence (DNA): TGCGTCAGCAGCGAGTCCGGGAGGAACTACGAGCAGTACTTC.

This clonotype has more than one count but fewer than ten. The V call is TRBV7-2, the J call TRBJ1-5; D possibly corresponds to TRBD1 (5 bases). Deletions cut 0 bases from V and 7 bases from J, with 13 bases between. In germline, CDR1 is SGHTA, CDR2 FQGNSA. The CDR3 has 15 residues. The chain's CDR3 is CASSLAGGVIQPQHF. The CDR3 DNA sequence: TGTGCCAGCAGCTTAGCCGGGGGTGTTATACAGCCCCAGCATTTT.

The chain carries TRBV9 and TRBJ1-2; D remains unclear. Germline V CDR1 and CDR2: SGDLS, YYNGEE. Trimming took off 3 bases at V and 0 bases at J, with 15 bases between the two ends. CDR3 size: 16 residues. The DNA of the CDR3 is TGTGCCAGCAGCGCCCACGGAGAACCAACTAACTATGGCTACACCTTC. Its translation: CASSAHGEPTNYGYTF.

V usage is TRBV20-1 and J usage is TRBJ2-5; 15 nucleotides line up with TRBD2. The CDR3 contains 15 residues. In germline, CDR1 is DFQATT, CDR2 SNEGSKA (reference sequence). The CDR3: CSVGTSGGTQETQYF. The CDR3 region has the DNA TGCAGCGTCGGGACTAGCGGGGGGACCCAAGAGACCCAGTACTTC.

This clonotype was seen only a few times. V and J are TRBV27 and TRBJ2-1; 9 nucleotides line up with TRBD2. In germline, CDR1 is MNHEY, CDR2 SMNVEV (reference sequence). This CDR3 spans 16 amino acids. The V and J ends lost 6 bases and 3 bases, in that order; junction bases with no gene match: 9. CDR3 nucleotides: TGTGCCAGCAGCCCCCCTCGCGGGGGGGACTACAATGAGCAGTTCTTC. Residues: CASSPPRGGDYNEQFF.

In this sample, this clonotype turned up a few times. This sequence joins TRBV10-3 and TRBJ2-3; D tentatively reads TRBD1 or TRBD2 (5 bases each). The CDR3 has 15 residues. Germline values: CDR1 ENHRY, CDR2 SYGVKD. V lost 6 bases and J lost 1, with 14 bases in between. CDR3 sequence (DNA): TGTGCCATCAGGTTAGCTCGGGACCGCACAGATACGCAGTATTTT. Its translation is CAIRLARDRTDTQYF.

CDR3 sequence reads: CASSLGSVSLYNSPLHF. The CDR3 DNA is TGCGCCAGCAGCTTGGGTTCAGTCTCCCTTTATAATTCACCCCTCCACTTT. The V and J genes are TRBV5-1 and TRBJ1-6; D unresolved. Trimming cost V 0 bases and J 4 bases, with 14 bases left between them. The germline CDR1 and CDR2 sequences are SGHRS and YFSETQ. There are 17 residues in the CDR3.

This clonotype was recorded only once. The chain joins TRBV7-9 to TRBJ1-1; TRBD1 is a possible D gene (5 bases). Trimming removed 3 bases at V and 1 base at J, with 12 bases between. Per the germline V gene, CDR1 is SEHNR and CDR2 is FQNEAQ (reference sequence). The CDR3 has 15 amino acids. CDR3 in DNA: TGTGCCAGCAGCTTGCAGGGACTGTCGAACACTGAAGCTTTCTTT. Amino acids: CASSLQGLSNTEAFF.